The source of this TCR beta chain is a study of CD8 T cells in Susac syndrome (dated by TCRdb to the late 2010s). Background on the whole study: Repertoire sequencing was used to test whether CD8+ T cell activation and differentiation in Susac syndrome was antigen driven.

Worth noting for this clonotype: The target of this receptor is not known. Base quality data are lacking; no much larger clone is found one base away.

RNA was extracted using the RNeasy kit, and about 0.5 to 1 ug of the RNA was reverse transcribed with random hexamers. The immunoSEQ multiplex PCR assay, covering 54 Vbeta and 13 Jbeta segments, was used to amplify TCR beta CDR3 regions. Bias from PCR amplification was corrected by using a synthetic template baseline for primer optimization and for computational correction. For the original study's pipeline: Only productive sequences were kept, with reads annotated to V, D and J genes according to IMGT and analyzed in immunoSEQ Analyzer. Clonality was calculated as one minus the Shannon entropy normalized by log2 of the number of productive unique sequences. For each patient and control, public and private clones were evaluated within the 100 most prevalent clones. Clones were defined as Susac-specific when absent from the healthy and MS cohorts, from fewer than 1,200 published viral clones and from other ImmuneACCESS disease sequences. TCRdb took the public reads, trimmed them with fastp at Q25, ran MiXCR for clone calling and kept in-frame beta chains. Each record represents a unique CDR3 protein, reported with the most common genes and DNA among its rows. TCRdb assigned the V and J calls; the authors' analysis was not used. Recorded for this sample are about 160,000 distinct CDR3 sequences; 92% of them occurred a single time. More than 0.07% of the sample lies in the top ten.

Reading from cysteine to phenylalanine, the CDR3 counts 14 amino acids. Only the CDR3 DNA stays, 42 bases, in frame from base 1. V gives up 1 base and J gives up 1 base, and the segment between their germline ends measures 9 bases. CDR1 and CDR2 were assigned from the germline V gene (reference sequence) as DFQATT and SNEGSKA. General conclusions and limits of the study: The TCR sequencing and HLA analysis was acknowledged to have included a relatively small number of individuals.

High-throughput TCR beta sequencing profiled peripheral blood CD8+ and CD4+ T cells from healthy donors, Susac syndrome patients and multiple sclerosis patients. Healthy donors were age- and sex-matched controls. Bulk CD8+ and CD4+ T cells were purified by magnetic negative isolation, whereas CD8+ TEMRA cells were enriched by FACS. Blood was drawn into EDTA tubes, processed within 24 hours, and PBMCs were isolated by density gradient centrifugation. PBMCs intended for TCR sequencing were cryopreserved in liquid nitrogen and thawed later in a water bath at 37 degrees C. The sorted or isolated CD4+, CD8+ and CD8+ TEMRA cells had a purity of 90% or higher.

The source of this sequence is a human donor in good health. Sequencing was carried out using CD4+ T cells from PBMCs. Recombination joined TRBV20-1 with TRBJ2-3; the D gene assignment is ambiguous. The CDR3 protein: CSARGAVGTDTQYF. In nucleotides, the sequence is TGCAGTGCTAGAGGTGCGGTAGGCACAGATACGCAGTATTTT.